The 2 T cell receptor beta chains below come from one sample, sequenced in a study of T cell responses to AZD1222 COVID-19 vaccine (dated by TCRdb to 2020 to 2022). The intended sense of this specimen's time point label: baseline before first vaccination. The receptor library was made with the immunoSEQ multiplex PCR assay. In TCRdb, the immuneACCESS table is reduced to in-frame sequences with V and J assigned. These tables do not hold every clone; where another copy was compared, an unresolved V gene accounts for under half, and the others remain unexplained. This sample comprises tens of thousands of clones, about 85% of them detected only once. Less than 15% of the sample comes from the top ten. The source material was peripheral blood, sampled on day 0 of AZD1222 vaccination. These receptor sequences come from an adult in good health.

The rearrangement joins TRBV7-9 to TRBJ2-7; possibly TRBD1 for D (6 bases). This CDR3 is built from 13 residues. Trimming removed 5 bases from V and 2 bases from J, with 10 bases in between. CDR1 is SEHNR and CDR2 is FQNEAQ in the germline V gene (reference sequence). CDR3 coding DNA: TGTGCCAGCAGCCGAACAGGGACCTACGAGCAGTACTTC. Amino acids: CASSRTGTYEQYF.

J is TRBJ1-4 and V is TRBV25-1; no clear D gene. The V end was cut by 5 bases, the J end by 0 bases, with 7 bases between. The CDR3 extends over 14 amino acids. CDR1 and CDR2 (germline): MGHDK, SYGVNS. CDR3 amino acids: CASSKIATNEKLFF. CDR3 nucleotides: TGTGCCAGCAGTAAGATTGCAACTAATGAAAAACTGTTTTTT.